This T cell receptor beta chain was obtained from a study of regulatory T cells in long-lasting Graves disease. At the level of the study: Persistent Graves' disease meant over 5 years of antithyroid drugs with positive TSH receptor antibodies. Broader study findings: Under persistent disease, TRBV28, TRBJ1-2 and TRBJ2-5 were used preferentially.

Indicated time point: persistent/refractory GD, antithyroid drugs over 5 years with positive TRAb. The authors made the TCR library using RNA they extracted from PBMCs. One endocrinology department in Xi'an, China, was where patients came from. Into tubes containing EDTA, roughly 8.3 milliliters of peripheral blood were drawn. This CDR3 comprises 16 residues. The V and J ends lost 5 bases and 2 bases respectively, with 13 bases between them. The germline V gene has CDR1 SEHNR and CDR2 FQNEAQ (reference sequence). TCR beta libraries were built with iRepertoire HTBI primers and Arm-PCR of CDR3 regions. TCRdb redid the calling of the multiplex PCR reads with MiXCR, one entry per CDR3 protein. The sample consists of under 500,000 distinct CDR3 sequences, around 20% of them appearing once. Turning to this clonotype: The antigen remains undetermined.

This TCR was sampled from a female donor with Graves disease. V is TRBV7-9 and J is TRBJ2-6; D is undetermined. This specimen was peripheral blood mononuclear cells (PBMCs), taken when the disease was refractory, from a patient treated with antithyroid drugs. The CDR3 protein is CASSPPRVAGANVLTF. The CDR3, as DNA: TGTGCCAGCAGCCCTCCCCGGGTAGCTGGGGCCAACGTCCTGACTTTC.